This paragraph covers one T cell receptor (beta chain) sequence. No antigen is known for it. Clones were read by immunoSEQ multiplex PCR, and TCRdb kept only the in-frame ones, dropping some. Of more than 45,000 clones listed, over 60% were seen once; the top ten hold less than 4%. Cells that had been cultured for approximately eleven days were the source of isolated CD4+ T cells. V was trimmed by 1 base and J by 6 bases, leaving 16 bases between them. The CDR3 spans 15 residues. Germline loops: CDR1 SGHKS, CDR2 YYEKEE (reference sequence). The sample originates from a study of vaccination effects on CD4 cells after COVID-19. Study-level information: Expansion of antigen-specific CD4+ T cells with viral peptide pools was carried out by the ViraFEST assay before sequencing.

The TCR was taken from a human donor who received a COVID-19 vaccine. The chain employs TRBV5-5 and TRBJ1-2; D unresolved. The specimen was CD4+ T cells from PBMCs cultured without peptide, collected before COVID-19 vaccination. CDR3 bases: TGTGCCAGCAGCTTGAGGGCGGACTTGTGGGATGGCTACACCTTC. It specifies CASSLRADLWDGYTF. The entire variable domain, with the rest obtained from reference TRBV5-5 and TRBJ1-2, is as follows: DAGVTQSPTHLIKTRGQQVTLRCSPISGHKSVSWYQQVLGQGPQFIFQYYEKEERGRGNFPDRFSARQFPNYSSELNVNALLLGDSALYLCASSLRADLWDGYTFGSGTRLTVV.